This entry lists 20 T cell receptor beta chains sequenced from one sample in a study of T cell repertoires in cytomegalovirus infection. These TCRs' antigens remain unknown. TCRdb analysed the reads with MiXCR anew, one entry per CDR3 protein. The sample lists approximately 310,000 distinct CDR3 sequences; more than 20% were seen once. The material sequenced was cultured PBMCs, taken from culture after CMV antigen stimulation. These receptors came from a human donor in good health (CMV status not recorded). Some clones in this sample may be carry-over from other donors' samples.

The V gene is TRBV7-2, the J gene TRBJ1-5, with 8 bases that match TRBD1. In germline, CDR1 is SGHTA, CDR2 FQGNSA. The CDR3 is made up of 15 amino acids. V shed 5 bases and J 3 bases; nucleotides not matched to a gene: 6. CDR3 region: CASSVTGEDNQPQHF. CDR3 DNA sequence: TGTGCCAGCAGCGTGACAGGGGAGGACAATCAGCCCCAGCATTTT.

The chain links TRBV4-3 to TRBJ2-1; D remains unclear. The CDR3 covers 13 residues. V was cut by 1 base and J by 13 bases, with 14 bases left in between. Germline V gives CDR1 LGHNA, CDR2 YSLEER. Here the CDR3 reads CASSQADATPQFF. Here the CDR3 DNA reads TGCGCCAGCAGCCAAGCTGATGCTACCCCCCAGTTCTTC.

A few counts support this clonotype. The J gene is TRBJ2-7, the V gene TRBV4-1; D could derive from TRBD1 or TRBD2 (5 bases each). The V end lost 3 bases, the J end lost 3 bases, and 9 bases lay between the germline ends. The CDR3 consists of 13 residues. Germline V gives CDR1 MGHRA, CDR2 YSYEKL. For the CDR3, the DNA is TGCGCCAGCAGCCACGGGACCGGCTACGAGCAGTACTTC. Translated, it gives CASSHGTGYEQYF.

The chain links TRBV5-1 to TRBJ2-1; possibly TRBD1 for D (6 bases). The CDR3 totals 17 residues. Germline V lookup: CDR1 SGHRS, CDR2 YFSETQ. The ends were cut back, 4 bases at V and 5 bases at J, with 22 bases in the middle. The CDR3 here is CASSPPGLGTKDNEQFF. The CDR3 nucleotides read TGCGCCAGCAGCCCACCCGGCCTCGGGACAAAAGACAATGAGCAGTTCTTC.

The CDR3 protein is CASSYSMTTRGEKLFF. The CDR3 DNA is TGTGCCAGCAGTTACTCGATGACCACCCGGGGAGAAAAACTGTTTTTT. V gene TRBV6-2 or TRBV6-3 combines with J gene TRBJ1-4; unclear D gene. The CDR3 loop spans 16 amino acids. The germline V and J ends were trimmed by 0 bases and 8 bases, with 16 bases remaining between them. Germline assignment: CDR1 MNHEY and CDR2 SVGEGT.

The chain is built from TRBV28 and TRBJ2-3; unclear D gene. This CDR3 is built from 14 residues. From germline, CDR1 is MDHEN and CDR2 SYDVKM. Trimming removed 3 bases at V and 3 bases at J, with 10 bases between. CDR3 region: CASSFADGTDTQYF. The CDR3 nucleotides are TGTGCCAGCAGTTTCGCTGATGGAACAGATACGCAGTATTTT. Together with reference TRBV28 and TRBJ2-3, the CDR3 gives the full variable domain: DVKVTQSSRYLVKRTGEKVFLECVQDMDHENMFWYRQDPGLGLRLIYFSYDVKMKEKGDIPEGYSVSREKKERFSLILESASTNQTSMYLCASSFADGTDTQYFGPGTRLTVL.

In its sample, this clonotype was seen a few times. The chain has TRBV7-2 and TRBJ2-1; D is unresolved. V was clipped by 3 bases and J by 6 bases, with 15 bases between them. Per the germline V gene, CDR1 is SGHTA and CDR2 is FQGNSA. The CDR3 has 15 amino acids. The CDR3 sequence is CASSFEMERVNEQFF. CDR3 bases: TGTGCCAGCAGCTTTGAGATGGAACGGGTCAATGAGCAGTTCTTC.

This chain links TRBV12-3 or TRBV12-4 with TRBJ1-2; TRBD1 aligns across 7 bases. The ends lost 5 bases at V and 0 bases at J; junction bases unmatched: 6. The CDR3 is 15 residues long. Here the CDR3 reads CASSERTGANYGYTF. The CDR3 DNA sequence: TGTGCCAGCAGTGAGAGGACAGGAGCTAACTATGGCTACACCTTC.

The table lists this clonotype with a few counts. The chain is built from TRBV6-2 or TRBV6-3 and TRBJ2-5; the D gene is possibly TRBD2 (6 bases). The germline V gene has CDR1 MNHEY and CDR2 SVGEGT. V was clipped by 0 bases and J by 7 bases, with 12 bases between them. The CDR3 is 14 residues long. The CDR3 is CASSYSTVRGTQYF. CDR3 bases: TGTGCCAGCAGTTACTCCACAGTGCGGGGGACCCAGTACTTC.

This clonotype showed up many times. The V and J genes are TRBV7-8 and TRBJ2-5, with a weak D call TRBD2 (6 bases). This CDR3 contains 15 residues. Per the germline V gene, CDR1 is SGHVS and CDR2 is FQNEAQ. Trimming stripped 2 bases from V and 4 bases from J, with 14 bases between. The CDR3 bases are TGTGCCAGCAGCTTAAGACTAGATTCGGCAGAGACCCAGTACTTC. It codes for CASSLRLDSAETQYF.

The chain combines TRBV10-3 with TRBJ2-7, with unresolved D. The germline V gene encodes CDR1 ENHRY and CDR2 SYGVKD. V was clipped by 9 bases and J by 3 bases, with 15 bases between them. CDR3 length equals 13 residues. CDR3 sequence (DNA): TGTGCCATACTTGGGCAGAGAGACTACGAGCAGTACTTC. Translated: CAILGQRDYEQYF.

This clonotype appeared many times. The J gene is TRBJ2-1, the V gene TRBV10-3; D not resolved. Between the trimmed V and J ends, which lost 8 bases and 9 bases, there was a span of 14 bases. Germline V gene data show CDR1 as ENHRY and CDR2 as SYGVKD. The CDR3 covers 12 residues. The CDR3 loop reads CAIGIAYGEQFF. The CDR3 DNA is TGTGCCATCGGGATCGCGTACGGTGAGCAGTTCTTC.

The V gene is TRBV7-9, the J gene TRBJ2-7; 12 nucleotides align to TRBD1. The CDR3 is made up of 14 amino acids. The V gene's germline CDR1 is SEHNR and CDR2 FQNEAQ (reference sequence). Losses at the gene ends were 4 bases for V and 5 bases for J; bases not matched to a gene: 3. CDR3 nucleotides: TGTGCCAGCAGCTCCCGGGACAGGGGGCACGAGCAGTACTTC. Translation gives CASSSRDRGHEQYF.

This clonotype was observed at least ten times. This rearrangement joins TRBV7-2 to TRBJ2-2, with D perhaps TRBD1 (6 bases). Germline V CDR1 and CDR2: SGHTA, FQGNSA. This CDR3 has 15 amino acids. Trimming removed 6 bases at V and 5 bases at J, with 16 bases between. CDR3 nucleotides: TGTGCCAGCAGTTATGACAGGATTAGTACCGGGGAGCTGTTTTTT. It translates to CASSYDRISTGELFF.

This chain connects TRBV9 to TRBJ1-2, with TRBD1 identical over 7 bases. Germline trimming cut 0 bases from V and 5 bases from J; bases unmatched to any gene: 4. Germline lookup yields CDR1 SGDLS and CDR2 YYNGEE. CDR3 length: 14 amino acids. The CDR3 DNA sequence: TGTGCCAGCAGCGTAGCCCAGGGGGGTTATGGCTACACCTTC. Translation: CASSVAQGGYGYTF. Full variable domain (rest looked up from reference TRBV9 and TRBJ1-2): DSGVTQTPKHLITATGQRVTLRCSPRSGDLSVYWYQQSLDQGLQFLIQYYNGEERAKGNILERFSAQQFPDLHSELNLSSLELGDSALYFCASSVAQGGYGYTFGSGTRLTVV.

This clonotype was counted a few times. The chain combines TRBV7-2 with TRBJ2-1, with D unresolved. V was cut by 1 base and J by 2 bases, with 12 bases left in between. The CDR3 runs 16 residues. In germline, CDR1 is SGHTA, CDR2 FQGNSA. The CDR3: CASSLVGPNPYNEQFF. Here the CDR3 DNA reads TGTGCCAGCAGCTTAGTCGGGCCCAACCCCTACAATGAGCAGTTCTTC. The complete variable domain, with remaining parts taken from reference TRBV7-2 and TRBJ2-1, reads GAGVSQSPSNKVTEKGKDVELRCDPISGHTALYWYRQSLGQGLEFLIYFQGNSAPDKSGLPSDRFSAERTGGSVSTLTIQRTQQEDSAVYLCASSLVGPNPYNEQFFGPGTRLTVL.

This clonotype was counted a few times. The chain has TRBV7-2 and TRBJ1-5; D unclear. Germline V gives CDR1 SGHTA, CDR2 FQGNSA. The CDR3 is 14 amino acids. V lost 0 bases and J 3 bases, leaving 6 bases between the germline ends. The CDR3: CASSLAVYNQPQHF. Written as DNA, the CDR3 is TGTGCCAGCAGCTTAGCAGTCTACAATCAGCCCCAGCATTTT.

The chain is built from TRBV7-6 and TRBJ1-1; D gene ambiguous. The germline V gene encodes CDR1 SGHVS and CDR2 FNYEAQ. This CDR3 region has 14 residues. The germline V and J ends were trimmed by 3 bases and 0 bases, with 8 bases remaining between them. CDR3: CASSLTLMNTEAFF. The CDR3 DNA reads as TGTGCCAGCAGCTTGACACTCATGAACACTGAAGCTTTCTTT.

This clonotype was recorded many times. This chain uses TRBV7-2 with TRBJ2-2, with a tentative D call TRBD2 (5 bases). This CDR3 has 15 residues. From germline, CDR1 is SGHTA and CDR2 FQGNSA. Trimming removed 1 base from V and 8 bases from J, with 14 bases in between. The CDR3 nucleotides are TGTGCCAGCAGCTTAGTATCGACTACCAGGGGGGAGCTGTTTTTT. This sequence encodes CASSLVSTTRGELFF.

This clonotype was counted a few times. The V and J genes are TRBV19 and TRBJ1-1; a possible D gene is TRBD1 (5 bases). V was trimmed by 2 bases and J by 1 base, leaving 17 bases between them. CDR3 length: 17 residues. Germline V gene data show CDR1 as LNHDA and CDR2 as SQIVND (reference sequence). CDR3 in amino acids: CASSIPYRRMRNTEAFF. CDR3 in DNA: TGTGCCAGTAGTATACCCTACAGGAGGATGAGGAACACTGAAGCTTTCTTT.